A selection of T cell receptor beta chains follows, all from one sample in a study of control samples from healthy donors and cancer patients. The assay was immunoSEQ multiplex PCR, and TCRdb's table has in-frame clones only and misses some. The table records more than 30,000 clones, around 88% of them present only once. Sequencing used PBMCs. These TCRs come from a woman aged 60-75 years with lung cancer. Both conserved end residues are part of each CDR3. The size of a clone is reported for some rows only, either as once, few or many, or as a class for expanded clones.

TRBV2	-	TRBJ2-3	CASPRSLGRTSTDTQYF
TRBV9	-	TRBJ1-1	CASSVDMLNTEAFF
TRBV5-4	-	TRBJ2-1	CASSSRAGEQFF
TRBV7-2	medium-sized	TRBJ2-1	CASSLVSSGGVEQFF
TRBV20-1	-	TRBJ2-7	CSASGLYEQYF
TRBV9	-	TRBJ2-2	CASSLSAGELFF
TRBV5-6	-	TRBJ1-2	CASSGTGGPYGYTF
TRBV19	-	TRBJ2-3	CASSMTTSTDTQYF
TRBV24-1	-	TRBJ2-2	CATSDPTGDISTGELFF
TRBV5-1	-	TRBJ2-2	CASNQGGRSNTGELFF
TRBV4-3	-	TRBJ1-1	CASSQERTGRAFF
TRBV6-5	-	TRBJ1-2	CASSSGQGASSYTF
TRBV19	once	TRBJ1-1	CASSIMTGNTEAFF
TRBV9	once	TRBJ2-1	CASSVRDSSYNEQFF
TRBV6-5	-	TRBJ1-4	CASSYGWEGTNEKLFF
TRBV2	-	TRBJ1-4	CASTRQGSANEKLFF
TRBV5-1	-	TRBJ1-3	CASSSGTGGGGNTIYF
TRBV12-3/TRBV12-4	-	TRBJ1-3	CASSWMGNTIYF
TRBV3-1/TRBV3-2	-	TRBJ2-3	CASSLQQGGTDTQYF
TRBV9	-	TRBJ2-5	CASSVWGSREETQYF
TRBV29-1	-	TRBJ1-4	CSVGQYEKLFF
TRBV14	few	TRBJ2-1	CASSQLGTSGSNEQFF